This T cell receptor (beta chain) was profiled in a study of blood T cell repertoires in COVID-19. The table came from immunoSEQ multiplex PCR; TCRdb's copy has only in-frame clones and leaves some out. This table holds 190,000 or so clones, roughly nine tenths found once. This clone was recorded once. V was trimmed by 2 bases and J by 5 bases, leaving 12 bases between them. This CDR3 is 14 amino acids long. Looked up from germline, CDR1 is MNHNS and CDR2 is SASEGT. This TCR derives from a woman in her 70s with acute or convalescent COVID-19. The V call is TRBV6-1, the J call TRBJ1-1; D unclear. Sequences were obtained from peripheral blood. CDR3: CASSELFAPTEAFF. The CDR3 DNA follows: TGTGCCAGCAGTGAATTGTTTGCGCCAACTGAAGCTTTCTTT.